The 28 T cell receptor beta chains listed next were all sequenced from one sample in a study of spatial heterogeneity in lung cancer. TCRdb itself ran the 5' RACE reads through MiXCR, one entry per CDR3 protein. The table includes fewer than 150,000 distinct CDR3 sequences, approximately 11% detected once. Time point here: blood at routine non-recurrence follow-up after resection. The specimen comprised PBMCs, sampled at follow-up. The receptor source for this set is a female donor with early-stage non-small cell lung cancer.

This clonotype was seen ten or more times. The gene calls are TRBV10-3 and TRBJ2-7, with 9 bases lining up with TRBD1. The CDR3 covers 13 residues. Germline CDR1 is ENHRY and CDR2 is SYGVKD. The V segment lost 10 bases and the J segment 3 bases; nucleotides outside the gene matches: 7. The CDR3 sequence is CATSGTGNYEQYF. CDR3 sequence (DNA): TGTGCCACTTCCGGGACAGGGAACTACGAGCAGTACTTC.

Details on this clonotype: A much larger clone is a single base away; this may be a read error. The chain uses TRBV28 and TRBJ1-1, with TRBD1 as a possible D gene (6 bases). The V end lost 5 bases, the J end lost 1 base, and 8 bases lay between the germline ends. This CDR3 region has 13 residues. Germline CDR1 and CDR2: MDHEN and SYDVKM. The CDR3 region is CASSMDRNTEAFF. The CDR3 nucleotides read TGTGCCAGCAGTATGGACAGGAACACTGAAGCTTTCTTT. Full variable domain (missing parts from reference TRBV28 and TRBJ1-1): DVKVTQSSRYLVKRTGEKVFLECVQDMDHENMFWYRQDPGLGLRLIYFSYDVKMKEKGDIPEGYSVSREKKERFSLILESASTNQTSMYLCASSMDRNTEAFFGQGTRLTVV.

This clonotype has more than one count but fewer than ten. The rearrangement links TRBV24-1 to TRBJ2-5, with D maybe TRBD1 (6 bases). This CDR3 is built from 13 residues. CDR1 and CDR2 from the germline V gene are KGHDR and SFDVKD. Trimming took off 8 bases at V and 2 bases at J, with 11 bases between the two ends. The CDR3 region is CATMGAEQETQYF. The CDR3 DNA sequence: TGTGCCACCATGGGGGCCGAACAAGAGACCCAGTACTTC.

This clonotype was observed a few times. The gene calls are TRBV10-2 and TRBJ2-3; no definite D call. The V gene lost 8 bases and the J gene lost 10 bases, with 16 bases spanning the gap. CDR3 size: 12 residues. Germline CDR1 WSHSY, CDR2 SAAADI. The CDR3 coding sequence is TGCGCCAGCGGGATCCCAACCCCCCCGCAGTATTTT. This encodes CASGIPTPPQYF.

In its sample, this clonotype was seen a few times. CDR3 in amino acids: CASSLGGGIWADTQYF. In DNA form, the CDR3 reads TGTGCCAGCAGCTTAGGTGGCGGGATTTGGGCAGATACGCAGTATTTT. The rearrangement uses TRBV7-9 and TRBJ2-3; D perhaps matches TRBD2 (6 bases). The CDR3 contains 16 residues. Germline loops: CDR1 SEHNR, CDR2 FQNEAQ (reference sequence). Trimming took 1 base from V and 4 from J, leaving 15 bases between them.

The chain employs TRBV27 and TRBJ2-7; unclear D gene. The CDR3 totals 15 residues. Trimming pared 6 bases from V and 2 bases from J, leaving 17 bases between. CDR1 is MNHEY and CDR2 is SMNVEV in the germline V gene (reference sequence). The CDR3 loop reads CASSPGRGFTYEQYF. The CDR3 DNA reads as TGTGCCAGCAGCCCTGGGCGCGGTTTTACCTACGAGCAGTACTTC.

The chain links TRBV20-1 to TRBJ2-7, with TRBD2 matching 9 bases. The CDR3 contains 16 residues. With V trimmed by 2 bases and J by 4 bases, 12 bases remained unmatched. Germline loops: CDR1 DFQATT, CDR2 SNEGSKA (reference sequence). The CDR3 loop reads CSARNPFRREGYEQYF. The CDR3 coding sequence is TGCAGTGCTAGAAACCCCTTCCGGCGGGAGGGGTACGAGCAGTACTTC.

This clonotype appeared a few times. CDR3: CASSLWPLAEQFF. DNA of the CDR3: TGTGCCAGCAGCTTATGGCCACTCGCAGAGCAGTTCTTC. This chain links TRBV7-2 with TRBJ2-1; D gene unclear. Trimming left V 2 bases short and J 10 bases short, with 12 bases between. The CDR3 spans 13 residues. CDR1 and CDR2 (germline): SGHTA, FQGNSA. Combining the CDR3 with reference TRBV7-2 and TRBJ2-1 gives the whole variable domain GAGVSQSPSNKVTEKGKDVELRCDPISGHTALYWYRQSLGQGLEFLIYFQGNSAPDKSGLPSDRFSAERTGGSVSTLTIQRTQQEDSAVYLCASSLWPLAEQFFGPGTRLTVL.

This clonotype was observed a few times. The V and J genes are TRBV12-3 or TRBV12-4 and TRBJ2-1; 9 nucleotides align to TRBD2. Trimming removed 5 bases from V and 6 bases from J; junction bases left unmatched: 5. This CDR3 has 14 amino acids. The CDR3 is CASSVGLASNEQFF. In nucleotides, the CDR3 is TGTGCCAGCAGTGTCGGACTAGCGAGCAATGAGCAGTTCTTC.

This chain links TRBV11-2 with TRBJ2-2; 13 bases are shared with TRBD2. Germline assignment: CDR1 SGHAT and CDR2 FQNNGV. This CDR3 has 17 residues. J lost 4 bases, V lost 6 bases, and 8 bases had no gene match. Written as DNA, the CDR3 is TGTGCCAGCAGACGGACTAGCGGGAGCACGAGCACCGGGGAGCTGTTTTTT. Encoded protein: CASRRTSGSTSTGELFF.

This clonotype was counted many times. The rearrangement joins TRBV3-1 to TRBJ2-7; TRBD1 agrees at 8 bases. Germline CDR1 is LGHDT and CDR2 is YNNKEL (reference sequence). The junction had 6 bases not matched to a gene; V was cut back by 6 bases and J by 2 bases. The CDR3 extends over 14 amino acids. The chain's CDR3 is CASSLDRGPYEQYF. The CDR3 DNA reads TGTGCCAGCAGTCTCGACAGGGGACCCTACGAGCAGTACTTC.

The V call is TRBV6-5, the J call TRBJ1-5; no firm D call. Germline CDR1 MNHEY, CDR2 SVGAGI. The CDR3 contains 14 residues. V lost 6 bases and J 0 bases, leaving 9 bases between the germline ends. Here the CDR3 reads CASSLSTSNQPQHF. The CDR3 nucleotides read TGTGCCAGCAGCCTGAGCACTAGCAATCAGCCCCAGCATTTT.

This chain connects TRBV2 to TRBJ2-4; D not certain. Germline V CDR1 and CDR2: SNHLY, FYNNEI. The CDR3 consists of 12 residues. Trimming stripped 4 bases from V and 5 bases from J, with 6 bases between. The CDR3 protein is CASSAQENIQYF. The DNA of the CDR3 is TGTGCCAGCAGTGCTCAAGAAAACATTCAGTACTTC.

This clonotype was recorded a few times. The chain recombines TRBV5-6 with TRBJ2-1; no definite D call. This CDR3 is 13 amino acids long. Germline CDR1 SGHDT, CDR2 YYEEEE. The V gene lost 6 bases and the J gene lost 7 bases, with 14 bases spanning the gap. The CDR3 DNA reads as TGTGCCAGCACATTCTCCCGGAGAAATGAGCAGTTCTTC. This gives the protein CASTFSRRNEQFF. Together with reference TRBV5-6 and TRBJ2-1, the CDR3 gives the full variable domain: DAGVTQSPTHLIKTRGQQVTLRCSPKSGHDTVSWYQQALGQGPQFIFQYYEEEERQRGNFPDRFSGHQFPNYSSELNVNALLLGDSALYLCASTFSRRNEQFFGPGTRLTVL.

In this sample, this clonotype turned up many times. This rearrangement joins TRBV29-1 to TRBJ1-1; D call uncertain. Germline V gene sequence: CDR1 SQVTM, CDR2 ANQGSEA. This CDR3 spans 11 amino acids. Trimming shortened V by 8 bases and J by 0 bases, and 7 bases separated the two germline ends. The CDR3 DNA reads TGCAGCATATACCTGAACACTGAAGCTTTCTTT. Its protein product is CSIYLNTEAFF.

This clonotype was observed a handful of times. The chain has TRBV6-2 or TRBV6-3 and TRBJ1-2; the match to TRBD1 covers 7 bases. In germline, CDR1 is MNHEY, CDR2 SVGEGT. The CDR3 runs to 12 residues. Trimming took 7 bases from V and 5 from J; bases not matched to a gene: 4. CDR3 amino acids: CASTGTAYGYTF. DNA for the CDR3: TGTGCCAGCACCGGGACAGCTTATGGCTACACCTTC.

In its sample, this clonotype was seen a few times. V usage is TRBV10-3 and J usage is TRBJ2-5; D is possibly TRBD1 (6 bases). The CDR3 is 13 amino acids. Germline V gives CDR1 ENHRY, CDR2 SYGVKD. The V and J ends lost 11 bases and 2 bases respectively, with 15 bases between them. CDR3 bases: TGTGCCGTACAGGGAAGCGCGCAAGAGACCCAGTACTTC. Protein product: CAVQGSAQETQYF.

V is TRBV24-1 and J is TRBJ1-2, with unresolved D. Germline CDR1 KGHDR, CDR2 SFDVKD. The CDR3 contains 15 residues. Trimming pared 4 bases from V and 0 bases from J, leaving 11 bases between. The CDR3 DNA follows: TGTGCCACCAGTGACCCCCGACGGACTAACTATGGCTACACCTTC. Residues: CATSDPRRTNYGYTF.

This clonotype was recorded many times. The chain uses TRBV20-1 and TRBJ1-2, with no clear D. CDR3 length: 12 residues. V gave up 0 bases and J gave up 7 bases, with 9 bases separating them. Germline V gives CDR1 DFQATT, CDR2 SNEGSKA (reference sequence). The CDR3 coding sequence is TGCAGTGCTAGAGAAACCCTAGGTGGCTACACCTTC. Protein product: CSARETLGGYTF.

CDR3 region: CASSFGNTGELFF. CDR3 nucleotides: TGTGCCAGCAGCTTCGGGAATACCGGGGAGCTGTTTTTT. The chain carries TRBV11-2 and TRBJ2-2, with D maybe TRBD2 (5 bases). The V gene's germline CDR1 is SGHAT and CDR2 FQNNGV. Trimming stripped 3 bases from V and 5 bases from J, with 7 bases between. The CDR3 loop spans 13 amino acids.

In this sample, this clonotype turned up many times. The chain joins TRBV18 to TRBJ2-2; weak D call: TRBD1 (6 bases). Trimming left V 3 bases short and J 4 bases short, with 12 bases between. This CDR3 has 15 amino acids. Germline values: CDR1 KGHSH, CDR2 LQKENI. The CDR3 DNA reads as TGTGCCAGCTCACCGACAACAGGGTCCACCGGGGAGCTGTTTTTT. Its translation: CASSPTTGSTGELFF.

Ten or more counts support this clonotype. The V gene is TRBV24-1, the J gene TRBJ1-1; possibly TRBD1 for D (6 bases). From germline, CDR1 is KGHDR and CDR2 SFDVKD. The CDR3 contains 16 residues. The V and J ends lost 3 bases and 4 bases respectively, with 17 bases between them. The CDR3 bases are TGTGCCACCAGTGATCTCTTAACAGGGTATTGCACTGAAGCTTTCTTT. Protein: CATSDLLTGYCTEAFF.

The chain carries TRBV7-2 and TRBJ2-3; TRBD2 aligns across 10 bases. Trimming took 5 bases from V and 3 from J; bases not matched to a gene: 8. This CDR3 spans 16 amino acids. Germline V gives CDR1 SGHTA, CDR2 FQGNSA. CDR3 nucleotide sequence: TGTGCCAGCAGCATCAAAGCGGGAGGGCCGACAGATACGCAGTATTTT. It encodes CASSIKAGGPTDTQYF.

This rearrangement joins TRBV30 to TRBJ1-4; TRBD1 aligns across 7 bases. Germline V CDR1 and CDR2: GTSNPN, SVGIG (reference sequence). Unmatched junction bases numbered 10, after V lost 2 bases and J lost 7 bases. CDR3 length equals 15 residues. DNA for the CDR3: TGTGCCTGGAGTCCCCTGACAGGGTTAAGTGAAAAACTGTTTTTT. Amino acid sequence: CAWSPLTGLSEKLFF.

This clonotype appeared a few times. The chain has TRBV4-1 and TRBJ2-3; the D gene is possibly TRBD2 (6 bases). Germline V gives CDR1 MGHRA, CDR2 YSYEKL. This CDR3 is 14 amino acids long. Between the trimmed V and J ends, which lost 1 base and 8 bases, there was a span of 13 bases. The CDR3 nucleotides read TGCGCCAGCAGCCAAGGGGTACTAGCTCCTACGCAGTATTTT. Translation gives CASSQGVLAPTQYF.

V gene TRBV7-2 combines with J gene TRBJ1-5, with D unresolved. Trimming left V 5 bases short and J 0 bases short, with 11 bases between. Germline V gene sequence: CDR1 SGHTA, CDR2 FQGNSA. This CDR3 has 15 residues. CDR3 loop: CASSPLGDSNQPQHF. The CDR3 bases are TGTGCCAGCAGCCCCCTCGGGGATAGCAATCAGCCCCAGCATTTT.

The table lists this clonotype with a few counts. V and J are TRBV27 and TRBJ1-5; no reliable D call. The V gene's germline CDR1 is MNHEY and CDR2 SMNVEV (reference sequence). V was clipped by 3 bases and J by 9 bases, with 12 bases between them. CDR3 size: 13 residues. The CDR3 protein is CASSFGLWGPQHF. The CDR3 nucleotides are TGTGCCAGCAGTTTTGGTCTGTGGGGGCCCCAGCATTTT.

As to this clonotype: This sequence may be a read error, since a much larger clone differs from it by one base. The CDR3 DNA reads TGCGCCAGCAGCTTGGACGGACAGTCTCACGGTGAAGCTTTCTTT. Its translation is CASSLDGQSHGEAFF. The chain couples TRBV5-1 to TRBJ1-1, with D possibly being TRBD1 (6 bases). V gave up 0 bases and J gave up 7 bases, with 16 bases separating them. The CDR3 runs 15 residues. Germline V CDR1 and CDR2: SGHRS, YFSETQ.